These 6 T cell receptor beta chains originate from one sample sequenced in a study of graft-versus-host responses after intestinal transplantation (dated by TCRdb to the early 2020s). Which antigens these TCRs recognize remains unknown. Interpreted using the paper, the time point label stands for: cells obtained before transplantation from donor or recipient. Library prep was done by the immunoSEQ multiplex PCR assay. What TCRdb holds here is the immuneACCESS table cut down to in-frame rearrangements. Part of the clones is not present; checked against another copy, under half of the missing clones reflect an unresolved V gene, and the others are unexplained. The sample profile shows 95,000 to 110,000 clones; roughly nine tenths of them were found once. The ten most abundant clones make up approximately 1% of the sample. Sequenced material: unstimulated CD4+ T cells sorted from spleen or lymph node cells, taken before intestinal transplant. These receptors were collected from a human donor who received an intestinal transplant.

The V and J genes are TRBV2 and TRBJ1-6, with a tentative D call TRBD1 (6 bases). The V gene lost 6 bases and the J gene lost 5 bases, with 17 bases spanning the gap. This CDR3 spans 16 amino acids. The germline CDR1 and CDR2 sequences are SNHLY and FYNNEI. CDR3 in amino acids: CASRSAGGYDNSPLHF. The CDR3 nucleotides are TGTGCCAGCAGATCCGCCGGGGGCTACGATAATTCACCCCTCCACTTT.

The chain recombines TRBV9 with TRBJ2-1; 10 bases are a match to TRBD1. V trimming: 0 bases; J trimming: 6 bases; junction bases outside the gene matches: 6. CDR1 and CDR2 from the germline V gene are SGDLS and YYNGEE. The CDR3 consists of 16 residues. CDR3 sequence (DNA): TGTGCCAGCAGCGTAGCCGGGACAGGGGAAACCAATGAGCAGTTCTTC. This translates into CASSVAGTGETNEQFF.

This clone was picked up one time. This chain links TRBV9 with TRBJ1-6; D not resolved. With 0 bases removed from V and 11 bases from J, the gap between germline ends came to 15 bases. This CDR3 has 15 residues. CDR1 and CDR2 from the germline V gene are SGDLS and YYNGEE. The CDR3 loop reads CASSVGAGPQAPLHF. The CDR3 coding sequence is TGTGCCAGCAGCGTAGGGGCAGGTCCTCAGGCACCCCTCCACTTT.

This sequence joins TRBV6-1 and TRBJ1-5; tentatively, D is TRBD1 (5 bases). Germline CDR1 and CDR2: MNHNS and SASEGT. V dropped 2 bases and J dropped 0 bases, with 11 bases sitting between them. The CDR3 is 16 residues long. The CDR3 sequence is CASSESGHYSNQPQHF. Written as DNA, the CDR3 is TGTGCCAGCAGTGAAAGCGGACACTATAGCAATCAGCCCCAGCATTTT.

The CDR3 DNA reads TGCAGCGTTGGAGAGGGGGCGGGGGCCTATGGCTACACCTTC. Translation: CSVGEGAGAYGYTF. The V and J genes are TRBV29-1 and TRBJ1-2, with TRBD1 identical over 7 bases. The CDR3 runs 14 residues. V dropped 4 bases and J dropped 4; count of bases not matched to a gene: 9. Germline lookup yields CDR1 SQVTM and CDR2 ANQGSEA.

This clone appeared once. V is TRBV4-1 and J is TRBJ1-1; no definite D call. Trimming pared 3 bases from V and 1 base from J, leaving 6 bases between. This CDR3 is 13 amino acids long. Germline CDR1 reads MGHRA; CDR2 reads YSYEKL. CDR3 in DNA: TGCGCCAGCAGCCACGCCCGGAACACTGAAGCTTTCTTT. Protein product: CASSHARNTEAFF.